These 7 T cell receptor beta chains were all obtained from the same sample, sequenced in a study of technical replicates of blood from four donors. The assay was immunoSEQ multiplex PCR, and TCRdb's table has in-frame clones only and misses some. The top ten hold around 0.37% of the sample, which has roughly 79,000 clones, nearly 97% seen once. Sequenced input: T cells isolated from PBMCs. These receptors originate from a human donor in good health.

This clone was observed a single time. The gene calls are TRBV4-1 and TRBJ2-1; D is unclear. The V end lost 4 bases, the J end lost 6 bases, and 10 bases lay between the germline ends. This CDR3 is built from 13 residues. The germline V gene encodes CDR1 MGHRA and CDR2 YSYEKL. CDR3 DNA sequence: TGCGCCAGCAGCCCTCGGCGGTCCAATGAGCAGTTCTTC. This translates into CASSPRRSNEQFF.

The chain is built from TRBV7-2 and TRBJ1-1; the match to TRBD1 covers 12 bases. Germline-derived CDR1 and CDR2 are SGHTA and FQGNSA. The CDR3 runs 15 residues. V dropped 6 bases and J dropped 4; count of bases not matched to a gene: 6. The CDR3 region is CASRGGTGGSTEAFF. The CDR3 DNA follows: TGTGCCAGCAGGGGAGGGACAGGGGGCTCCACTGAAGCTTTCTTT. The whole variable domain, remainder taken from reference TRBV7-2 and TRBJ1-1, is GAGVSQSPSNKVTEKGKDVELRCDPISGHTALYWYRQSLGQGLEFLIYFQGNSAPDKSGLPSDRFSAERTGGSVSTLTIQRTQQEDSAVYLCASRGGTGGSTEAFFGQGTRLTVV.

This chain joins TRBV10-1 and TRBJ2-1, with D possibly matching TRBD2 (6 bases). CDR1 WNHNN and CDR2 SYGVQD come from the germline V gene (reference sequence). V was cut by 6 bases and J by 9 bases, with 18 bases left in between. The CDR3 is 14 residues long. In DNA form, the CDR3 reads TGCGCCAGCAGCGACTTGAGTCGGGGGAGTGAGCAGTTCTTC. Encoded protein: CASSDLSRGSEQFF.

In nucleotides, the CDR3 is TGTGCCAGTAGTCTGATTACCGGAGAGAATACGCAGTATTTT. Translation: CASSLITGENTQYF. The V gene is TRBV19, the J gene TRBJ2-3; no firm D call. CDR3 length equals 14 residues. V dropped 5 bases and J dropped 7 bases, with 16 bases sitting between them. Germline lookup yields CDR1 LNHDA and CDR2 SQIVND (reference sequence).

The chain joins TRBV29-1 to TRBJ2-3; 8 bases line up with TRBD1. The CDR3 spans 15 residues. In germline, CDR1 is SQVTM, CDR2 ANQGSEA. The J segment lost 3 bases and the V segment lost 4 bases, leaving 9 bases of the junction unmatched. CDR3 DNA: TGCAGCGTTGGGGTATGGACAGGGAGGACAGATACGCAGTATTTT. It translates to CSVGVWTGRTDTQYF.

This clone was recorded only once. The genes are TRBV13 and TRBJ1-4, with 7 positions matching TRBD1. The germline V gene encodes CDR1 PRHDT and CDR2 FYEKMQ (reference sequence). This CDR3 contains 15 residues. With 4 bases clipped from V and 7 bases from J, the junction kept 9 bases outside the gene matches. The chain's CDR3 is CASSSDRDLREKLFF. In nucleotides, the CDR3 is TGTGCCAGCAGCTCCGACAGGGACCTTCGTGAAAAACTGTTTTTT. Based on the CDR3 plus reference TRBV13 and TRBJ1-4, the full variable domain is AAGVIQSPRHLIKEKRETATLKCYPIPRHDTVYWYQQGPGQDPQFLISFYEKMQSDKGSIPDRFSAQQFSDYHSELNMSSLELGDSALYFCASSSDRDLREKLFFGSGTQLSVL.

The gene calls are TRBV7-2 and TRBJ2-3, with 7 bases fitting TRBD2. In germline, CDR1 is SGHTA, CDR2 FQGNSA. The CDR3 totals 18 residues. V trimming: 3 bases; J trimming: 1 base; junction bases outside the gene matches: 13. The CDR3 DNA reads TGTGCCAGCAGCTTTTGGGATAGCGGGCGGGTTCGCACAGATACGCAGTATTTT. Translated: CASSFWDSGRVRTDTQYF.